The 24 T cell receptor beta chains given below trace back to one sample, sequenced in a study of cytomegalovirus exposure and HLA in healthy donors. This PCR relied on a set of 60 Vbeta primers and 13 Jbeta primers. Generated by immunoSEQ multiplex PCR, the TCRdb table keeps only in-frame clones and is missing some. The data hold 200,000 to 250,000 clones, with under 80% observed a single time. Sequenced sample: PBMCs. These receptors originate from a woman under 40 in good health and CMV-seronegative.

The gene calls are TRBV5-1 and TRBJ1-2; D remains unclear. Trimming stripped 0 bases from V and 5 bases from J, with 8 bases between. Germline V gives CDR1 SGHRS, CDR2 YFSETQ. This CDR3 is built from 13 residues. CDR3: CASSLGTDYGYTF. For the CDR3, the DNA is TGCGCCAGCAGCTTGGGGACTGATTATGGCTACACCTTC.

V is TRBV29-1 and J is TRBJ2-5; D not resolved. The germline V gene has CDR1 SQVTM and CDR2 ANQGSEA. The CDR3 consists of 12 residues. Trimming shortened V by 4 bases and J by 2 bases, and 8 bases separated the two germline ends. The DNA for the CDR3 is TGCAGCGTTGGCCAGACACAAGAGACCCAGTACTTC. This sequence encodes CSVGQTQETQYF.

The rearrangement links TRBV5-6 to TRBJ1-2; D possibly corresponds to TRBD1 (6 bases). The germline CDR1 and CDR2 sequences are SGHDT and YYEEEE. The CDR3 covers 17 residues. Trimming stripped 2 bases from V and 1 base from J, with 18 bases between. The CDR3 loop reads CASSLGPQGKYNYGYTF. The DNA of the CDR3 is TGTGCCAGCAGCTTAGGTCCCCAGGGGAAATATAACTATGGCTACACCTTC.

This clone is a singleton in its sample. The sample holds other DNA sequences that translate to the same CDR3. The chain has TRBV14 and TRBJ2-1; TRBD2 might be the D (5 bases). With 6 bases removed from V and 6 bases from J, the gap between germline ends came to 12 bases. CDR3 length equals 13 residues. Looked up from germline, CDR1 is SGHDN and CDR2 is FVKESK. CDR3 nucleotide sequence: TGTGCCAGCAGTCTCGGACTTACCAATGAGCAGTTCTTC. It is translated as CASSLGLTNEQFF.

This sequence joins TRBV2 and TRBJ2-7; 9 bases match TRBD1. CDR1 is SNHLY, CDR2 FYNNEI, per germline. The CDR3 length is 14 residues. V lost 5 bases to trimming and J lost 4 bases; unmatched junction nucleotides: 6. CDR3: CASSSGTGKYEQYF. CDR3 sequence (DNA): TGTGCCAGCAGTTCCGGGACAGGGAAGTACGAGCAGTACTTC.

This chain links TRBV6-1 with TRBJ2-7; 10 nucleotides align to TRBD2. The CDR3 is 14 residues long. With V trimmed by 6 bases and J by 2 bases, 4 bases remained unmatched. Looked up from germline, CDR1 is MNHNS and CDR2 is SASEGT. The chain's CDR3 is CASRLTSGPYEQYF. CDR3 in DNA: TGTGCCAGCAGACTGACTAGCGGGCCCTACGAGCAGTACTTC.

The V call is TRBV30, the J call TRBJ2-7; 7 bases are shared with TRBD2. The CDR3 is 14 residues long. Losses at the gene ends were 2 bases for V and 7 bases for J; bases not matched to a gene: 11. From germline, CDR1 is GTSNPN and CDR2 SVGIG (reference sequence). The CDR3 nucleotides read TGTGCCTGGAGTCCTGGCGGGGGAGTCCCGGAGCAGTACTTC. It specifies CAWSPGGGVPEQYF.

This sequence joins TRBV5-4 and TRBJ2-5; 10 bases agree with TRBD2. V lost 4 bases, J lost 5 bases, and 8 bases stayed unmatched. CDR1 and CDR2 from the germline V gene are SGHNT and YYREEE (reference sequence). This CDR3 is built from 15 residues. The CDR3 coding sequence is TGTGCCAGCAGCGACCAGCGGGGGGGCCGGGAGACCCAGTACTTC. This gives the protein CASSDQRGGRETQYF.

The chain is built from TRBV11-2 and TRBJ1-1; 8 bases fit TRBD1. CDR3 length: 15 residues. Per the germline V gene, CDR1 is SGHAT and CDR2 is FQNNGV. With 2 bases clipped from V and 5 bases from J, the junction kept 7 bases outside the gene matches. The CDR3, as DNA: TGTGCCAGCAGCTTACGCCAGGGGGCAGAAACTGAAGCTTTCTTT. This encodes CASSLRQGAETEAFF.

In the case of this clone: Germline is not matched at one junction end, which may reflect a read error. The chain has TRBV7-9 and TRBJ2-2; no clear D. The germline V gene encodes CDR1 SEHNR and CDR2 FQNEAQ (reference sequence). There are 12 residues in the CDR3. The CDR3 loop is CSSSPFTGELFF. As DNA, the CDR3 is TGTTCCAGCAGCCCTTTCACCGGGGAGCTGTTTTTT.

This clone was detected a few times. The CDR3 does not close with the conserved phenylalanine or tryptophan, likely indicating a read error. CDR3 protein: CASSDSRLQPQHL. The CDR3 coding sequence is TGTGCCAGCAGTGATTCGAGGCTTCAGCCCCAGCATTTG. This rearrangement joins TRBV6-1 to TRBJ1-5, with unresolved D. Germline V gene data show CDR1 as MNHNS and CDR2 as SASEGT. The CDR3 contains 13 residues. The V end lost 3 bases, the J end lost 6 bases, and 9 bases lay between the germline ends.

The CDR3 coding sequence is TGTGCCAGCAGTCCCAGGGGCGCCTATGGCTACACCTTC. Translating it yields CASSPRGAYGYTF. This sequence joins TRBV5-4 and TRBJ1-2; D is perhaps TRBD1 (6 bases). The CDR3 runs to 13 residues. Germline CDR1 SGHNT, CDR2 YYREEE (reference sequence). V lost 5 bases and J lost 4, with 12 bases in between.

The gene calls are TRBV7-9 and TRBJ2-7, with 9 positions matching TRBD2. J gave up 5 bases and V 5 bases, and 7 bases lay outside the gene matches. Per germline, CDR1 SEHNR and CDR2 FQNEAQ (reference sequence). The CDR3 extends over 14 amino acids. The CDR3 loop reads CASSATGTSHEQYF. The DNA for the CDR3 is TGTGCCAGCAGCGCCACCGGGACTAGCCACGAGCAGTACTTC. Using reference TRBV7-9 and TRBJ2-7 for the parts outside the CDR3, the full variable domain is DTGVSQNPRHKITKRGQNVTFRCDPISEHNRLYWYRQTLGQGPEFLTYFQNEAQLEKSRLLSDRFSAERPKGSFSTLEIQRTEQGDSAMYLCASSATGTSHEQYFGPGTRLTVT.

This chain connects TRBV19 to TRBJ2-1, with TRBD2 matching 10 bases. Germline V CDR1 and CDR2: LNHDA, SQIVND (reference sequence). V lost 5 bases to trimming and J lost 7 bases; unmatched junction nucleotides: 2. The CDR3 has 13 residues. The CDR3 DNA follows: TGTGCCAGTAGTCCACTAGCGGGGAATGAGCAGTTCTTC. Protein product: CASSPLAGNEQFF.

The V and J genes are TRBV30 and TRBJ1-3; no firm D call. V was shortened by 4 bases and J by 4 bases, with 8 bases between the two germline ends. Germline loops: CDR1 GTSNPN, CDR2 SVGIG (reference sequence). CDR3 length equals 12 residues. The CDR3 here is CAWMQEGNTIYF. CDR3 bases: TGTGCCTGGATGCAGGAAGGAAACACCATATATTTT.

This rearrangement joins TRBV7-2 to TRBJ1-2; a weak D match, TRBD1 (6 bases). Germline CDR1 SGHTA, CDR2 FQGNSA. Trimming left V 5 bases short and J 7 bases short, with 20 bases between. This CDR3 region has 15 residues. The CDR3 reads CASSPTRQAPAGYTF. CDR3 nucleotide sequence: TGTGCCAGCAGCCCCACCAGACAGGCTCCTGCTGGCTACACCTTC.

There are a few counts of this clone. J is TRBJ2-2 and V is TRBV19, with 10 bases matching TRBD1. Germline lookup yields CDR1 LNHDA and CDR2 SQIVND (reference sequence). CDR3 size: 15 residues. V gave up 6 bases and J gave up 0 bases; unmatched junction bases: 1. The CDR3 loop is CASRGTGANTGELFF. The CDR3 nucleotides read TGTGCCAGTAGGGGGACAGGGGCGAACACCGGGGAGCTGTTTTTT.

V usage is TRBV18 and J usage is TRBJ2-5; D remains ambiguous. Trimming removed 2 bases at V and 0 bases at J, with 13 bases between. This CDR3 contains 16 residues. Germline V CDR1 and CDR2: KGHSH, LQKENI. This CDR3 is CASSPSVSLNQETQYF. CDR3 nucleotide sequence: TGTGCCAGCTCACCATCAGTTTCACTAAACCAAGAGACCCAGTACTTC.

The V and J genes are TRBV5-6 and TRBJ1-1, with D hard to call. V was pared by 1 base and J by 6 bases, with 10 bases between. There are 13 residues in the CDR3. The germline V gene has CDR1 SGHDT and CDR2 YYEEEE. CDR3 bases: TGTGCCAGCAGCTTGAGGGAGGACCCTGAAGCTTTCTTT. Translation gives CASSLREDPEAFF.

This CDR3 is CASSPRGGRDQPQHF. The CDR3 DNA sequence: TGTGCCAGCTCACCACGAGGGGGCCGGGATCAGCCCCAGCATTTT. The V call is TRBV18, the J call TRBJ1-5; 7 nucleotides line up with TRBD1. Germline V gives CDR1 KGHSH, CDR2 LQKENI. V shed 1 base, J shed 5 bases, and the junction held 5 bases outside the gene matches. CDR3 length: 15 amino acids.

This clone has a handful of counts. J is TRBJ2-1 and V is TRBV6-6, with 9 bases fitting TRBD2. Germline-derived CDR1 and CDR2 are MNHNY and SVGAGI (reference sequence). CDR3 size: 14 residues. The V and J ends lost 0 bases and 14 bases, in that order; junction bases with no gene match: 8. CDR3 protein: CASSYSPRLAAEFF. The CDR3 bases are TGTGCCAGCAGTTACTCCCCTCGACTAGCGGCAGAGTTCTTC.

V is TRBV7-9 and J is TRBJ2-3; possible D gene TRBD1, 5 bases. The germline CDR1 and CDR2 sequences are SEHNR and FQNEAQ (reference sequence). The CDR3 spans 17 residues. Trimming removed 4 bases from V and 4 bases from J, with 21 bases in between. In nucleotides, the CDR3 is TGTGCCAGCAGCTCGGTGACAGATCCTAACGGACCAGATACGCAGTATTTT. Its protein product is CASSSVTDPNGPDTQYF.

This clone was observed a few times. At one boundary the junction diverges from the germline segment, which might be a read error. The rearrangement uses TRBV7-7 and TRBJ1-1; 7 nucleotides align to TRBD1. The CDR3 has 13 amino acids. CDR1 and CDR2 from the germline V gene are SSHAT and FNYEAQ (reference sequence). In DNA, the CDR3 is TGTGCTAGCAGCCGGGACAGTAACACTGAAGCTTTCTTT. Encoded protein: CASSRDSNTEAFF.

This chain joins TRBV5-4 and TRBJ2-7; 9 bases are shared with TRBD2. The CDR3 totals 16 residues. Trimming removed 3 bases from V and 4 bases from J; junction bases left unmatched: 11. The germline V gene encodes CDR1 SGHNT and CDR2 YYREEE (reference sequence). The CDR3: CASSSGPAGGGYEQYF. The CDR3 region has the DNA TGTGCCAGCAGCTCCGGGCCGGCGGGAGGGGGGTACGAGCAGTACTTC.